Below, 5 T cell receptor beta chains from the same sample are listed, as sequenced in a study of T cells in Graves' hyperthyroidism and ophthalmopathy. The TCR beta CDR3 regions underwent amplification using RNA transcripts as the source. The TCR CDR3 first-round RT-PCR relied on the HTBI primer set. Each CDR3 protein is one row after TCRdb ran MiXCR on the multiplex PCR reads. This sample carries fewer than 250,000 distinct CDR3 sequences, about a sixth of them seen once, and the ten largest clones take around 52%. The source material was blood. Receptors originate from a man in his fifties or sixties with Graves' hyperthyroidism.

This clonotype appeared many times. The genes are TRBV18 and TRBJ1-6; D unclear. Between the trimmed V and J ends, which lost 3 bases and 9 bases, there was a span of 12 bases. Per the germline V gene, CDR1 is KGHSH and CDR2 is LQKENI. The CDR3 is 14 amino acids. The CDR3 spells CASSPSRAGSPLHF. The CDR3 DNA is TGTGCCAGCTCACCTTCCCGGGCGGGTTCACCCCTCCACTTT.

J is TRBJ2-5 and V is TRBV30; TRBD1 agrees at 9 bases. The V gene's germline CDR1 is GTSNPN and CDR2 SVGIG (reference sequence). The CDR3 runs 15 residues. V was clipped by 3 bases and J by 2 bases; unmatched bases: 7. The CDR3 DNA follows: TGTGCCTGGAGCGCAACAGGGGGCCCTCAAGAGACCCAGTACTTC. Encoded protein: CAWSATGGPQETQYF. Drawing the rest from reference TRBV30 and TRBJ2-5, the complete variable domain is SQTIHQWPATLVQPVGSPLSLECTVEGTSNPNLYWYRQAAGRGLQLLFYSVGIGQISSEVPQNLSASRPQDRQFILSSKKLLLSDSGFYLCAWSATGGPQETQYFGPGTRLLVL.

The rearrangement joins TRBV6-1 to TRBJ1-6, with 9 bases that match TRBD1. CDR1 is MNHNS, CDR2 SASEGT, per germline. With V trimmed by 7 bases and J by 4 bases, 8 bases remained unmatched. CDR3 size: 16 residues. The CDR3 here is CASKPPGQGYNSPLHF. Here the CDR3 DNA reads TGTGCCAGCAAGCCCCCGGGACAGGGTTATAATTCACCCCTCCACTTT.

The rearrangement links TRBV3-1 to TRBJ1-2; tentative D call: TRBD1 (6 bases). Trimming cost V 8 bases and J 12 bases, with 16 bases left between them. In germline, CDR1 is LGHDT, CDR2 YNNKEL (reference sequence). The length of the CDR3 is 11 residues. CDR3 region: CASGTRDNNTF. The CDR3 nucleotides are TGTGCCAGCGGAACAAGGGACAACAACACCTTC.

The chain recombines TRBV24-1 with TRBJ2-1; 11 bases align to TRBD2. The CDR3 covers 17 residues. V lost 4 bases, J lost 6 bases, and 10 bases stayed unmatched. The germline CDR1 and CDR2 sequences are KGHDR and SFDVKD. CDR3 bases: TGTGCCACCAGTGACCGACCGGGACTAGCGGCATCCAATGAGCAGTTCTTC. It codes for CATSDRPGLAASNEQFF.